Each of the 11 T cell receptor beta chains below was sequenced from the same sample in a study of spatial heterogeneity in lung cancer. Stated time point: sample taken at primary tumor resection. Sequencing was performed on whole RNA extracted from tumor and nontumor lung tissue, or from frozen PBMC, and the material was left unsorted. Each CDR3 protein gets one entry after TCRdb re-called the 5' RACE reads with MiXCR. The sample has about 39,000 distinct CDR3 sequences, roughly 5.2% seen once; the top ten hold 11%. The starting material was PBMCs, obtained at surgery. These receptors originate from a male donor with early-stage non-small cell lung cancer.

This clonotype was seen repeatedly, ten times or more. The chain combines TRBV3-1 with TRBJ1-2; 10 bases fit TRBD1. Germline V lookup: CDR1 LGHDT, CDR2 YNNKEL (reference sequence). This CDR3 is built from 16 residues. V dropped 4 bases and J dropped 7; count of bases not matched to a gene: 12. The CDR3 coding sequence is TGTGCCAGCAGCCGTTCATCGGGACAGGGGATTCTTGGCTACACCTTC. Its protein product is CASSRSSGQGILGYTF.

Only a few counts were recorded for this clonotype. The chain links TRBV10-1 to TRBJ1-1; no clear D gene. The CDR3 runs to 14 residues. Trimming shortened V by 3 bases and J by 1 base, and 9 bases separated the two germline ends. Germline V gene data show CDR1 as WNHNN and CDR2 as SYGVQD (reference sequence). In nucleotides, the CDR3 is TGCGCCAGCAGTGACCCGGGATCGAACACTGAAGCTTTCTTT. This sequence encodes CASSDPGSNTEAFF.

This clonotype was found many times. The V gene is TRBV6-6, the J gene TRBJ1-1; D may be TRBD1 (5 bases). This CDR3 has 15 residues. Per the germline V gene, CDR1 is MNHNY and CDR2 is SVGAGI (reference sequence). V lost 6 bases to trimming and J lost 4 bases, with 18 bases between them. The CDR3 here is CASSQMQGDGTEAFF. CDR3 sequence (DNA): TGTGCCAGCAGCCAAATGCAGGGAGACGGCACTGAAGCTTTCTTT.

This clonotype was found many times. The chain couples TRBV20-1 to TRBJ2-6, with 8 bases that match TRBD1. V was clipped by 3 bases and J by 2 bases; unmatched bases: 6. Germline V CDR1 and CDR2: DFQATT, SNEGSKA (reference sequence). This CDR3 comprises 16 residues. The DNA for the CDR3 is TGCAGTGCTAGCACAGGACAGGGAGCTGGGGCCAACGTCCTGACTTTC. Protein sequence: CSASTGQGAGANVLTF.

This clonotype was counted many times. DNA for the CDR3: TGTGCTAGTGGTTTAGGGCCGAGGACTCACGCCCCGAACACCGGGGAGCTGTTTTTT. This translates into CASGLGPRTHAPNTGELFF. V and J are TRBV12-5 and TRBJ2-2; maybe TRBD2 (5 bases). Between the trimmed V and J ends, which lost 3 bases and 0 bases, there was a span of 20 bases. CDR1 is LGHNT, CDR2 FRNRAP, per germline. The CDR3 has 19 residues.

Only a few counts were recorded for this clonotype. The rearrangement uses TRBV7-2 and TRBJ2-1, with unresolved D. V lost 3 bases and J lost 9, with 12 bases in between. Germline CDR1 and CDR2: SGHTA and FQGNSA. The CDR3 has 13 residues. DNA for the CDR3: TGTGCCAGCAGCTTTTCCTCCTTCGGTGAGCAGTTCTTC. It codes for CASSFSSFGEQFF.

This clonotype was found many times. The chain uses TRBV7-2 and TRBJ2-1; 11 bases align to TRBD2. Germline loops: CDR1 SGHTA, CDR2 FQGNSA. The CDR3 runs 15 residues. V was pared by 4 bases and J by 6 bases, with 5 bases of the junction left unmatched. CDR3 nucleotides: TGTGCCAGCAGCTCAACTAGCGGGGGAGGCAATGAGCAGTTCTTC. Translation: CASSSTSGGGNEQFF. Using reference TRBV7-2 and TRBJ2-1 for the parts outside the CDR3, the full variable domain is GAGVSQSPSNKVTEKGKDVELRCDPISGHTALYWYRQSLGQGLEFLIYFQGNSAPDKSGLPSDRFSAERTGGSVSTLTIQRTQQEDSAVYLCASSSTSGGGNEQFFGPGTRLTVL.

This chain connects TRBV18 to TRBJ2-7; no firm D call. The CDR3 totals 12 residues. Trimming shortened V by 3 bases and J by 0 bases, and 3 bases separated the two germline ends. The V gene's germline CDR1 is KGHSH and CDR2 LQKENI. Here the CDR3 reads CASSPDSYEQYF. The CDR3 nucleotides read TGTGCCAGCTCACCGGACTCCTACGAGCAGTACTTC.

The table lists this clonotype with many counts. The chain carries TRBV20-1 and TRBJ1-2, with 9 bases matching TRBD1. V dropped 6 bases and J dropped 6; count of bases not matched to a gene: 17. The CDR3 loop spans 16 amino acids. The V gene's germline CDR1 is DFQATT and CDR2 SNEGSKA (reference sequence). CDR3 amino acids: CSANLKPTGGEDGYTF. CDR3 sequence (DNA): TGCAGTGCCAATCTGAAACCGACAGGGGGGGAGGATGGCTACACCTTC.

This clonotype was counted at least ten times. V is TRBV5-1 and J is TRBJ1-1; D uncertain. This CDR3 region has 12 residues. CDR1 is SGHRS and CDR2 is YFSETQ in the germline V gene. V lost 0 bases and J 8 bases, leaving 8 bases between the germline ends. CDR3 DNA sequence: TGCGCCAGCAGCTTGGCCATGGGAGAAGCTTTCTTT. Translated: CASSLAMGEAFF.

This clonotype was counted many times. This chain uses TRBV6-1 with TRBJ2-1, with TRBD1 identical over 9 bases. The CDR3 length is 14 residues. Germline V CDR1 and CDR2: MNHNS, SASEGT. After removal of 8 bases from V and 4 bases from J, the junction contained 6 bases not matched to a gene. The CDR3 region is CASLPTGGYNEQFF. CDR3 nucleotide sequence: TGTGCCAGCCTCCCGACAGGGGGTTACAATGAGCAGTTCTTC.